The 23 T cell receptor beta chains given below trace back to one sample, sequenced in a study of T cell changes during pregnancy in multiple sclerosis. Generated by immunoSEQ multiplex PCR, the TCRdb table keeps only in-frame clones and is missing some. The table shows about 38,000 clones, with approximately 94% occurring only once. The material was CD4+ T cells from peripheral blood mononuclear cells, obtained in the second trimester of pregnancy. All receptors derive from a female donor with multiple sclerosis, enrolled in a pregnancy study.

The V gene is TRBV4-1, the J gene TRBJ2-7; D is perhaps TRBD2 (6 bases). This CDR3 is built from 16 residues. V lost 0 bases and J lost 4, with 16 bases in between. Germline CDR1 reads MGHRA; CDR2 reads YSYEKL. CDR3 in amino acids: CASSQEYTTRRYEQYF. The CDR3 region has the DNA TGCGCCAGCAGCCAAGAGTATACGACTAGGAGGTACGAGCAGTACTTC.

The V and J genes are TRBV28 and TRBJ2-1; possible D gene TRBD1, 5 bases. Per germline, CDR1 MDHEN and CDR2 SYDVKM. V was cut by 5 bases and J by 0 bases, with 14 bases left in between. There are 16 residues in the CDR3. The CDR3 loop is CASSRLRGSSYNEQFF. CDR3 sequence (DNA): TGTGCCAGCAGTCGATTAAGGGGTAGCTCCTACAATGAGCAGTTCTTC.

The chain combines TRBV5-5 with TRBJ1-1; weak D call: TRBD1 (5 bases). The length of the CDR3 is 15 residues. The V gene's germline CDR1 is SGHKS and CDR2 YYEKEE (reference sequence). V lost 0 bases and J 1 base, leaving 10 bases between the germline ends. This CDR3 is CASSLVAGSNTEAFF. The CDR3 DNA sequence: TGTGCCAGCAGCTTGGTCGCAGGGTCGAACACTGAAGCTTTCTTT. Together with reference TRBV5-5 and TRBJ1-1, the CDR3 gives the full variable domain: DAGVTQSPTHLIKTRGQQVTLRCSPISGHKSVSWYQQVLGQGPQFIFQYYEKEERGRGNFPDRFSARQFPNYSSELNVNALLLGDSALYLCASSLVAGSNTEAFFGQGTRLTVV.

The chain couples TRBV5-4 to TRBJ2-2; TRBD1 might be the D (8 bases). This CDR3 spans 15 amino acids. CDR1 is SGHNT, CDR2 YYREEE, per germline (reference sequence). Trimming left V 1 base short and J 5 bases short, with 12 bases between. The CDR3 is CASSLTGGGTGELFF. The CDR3 DNA sequence: TGTGCCAGCAGCTTGACAGGGGGGGGTACCGGGGAGCTGTTTTTT.

This sequence joins TRBV21-1 and TRBJ1-5. TRBV21-1 is termed a pseudogene. This CDR3 spans 17 amino acids. In DNA form, the CDR3 reads TGTGCCAGCAGCCAAAGCGGTTTCGGATATAGCAATCAGCCCCAGCATTTT. As protein: CASSQSGFGYSNQPQHF.

Only one count was recorded for this clone. The chain couples TRBV7-9 to TRBJ1-4; D uncertain. Trimming removed 5 bases from V and 4 bases from J, with 8 bases in between. The CDR3 has 13 residues. Germline CDR1 and CDR2: SEHNR and FQNEAQ (reference sequence). The CDR3 DNA reads as TGTGCCAGCAGCAGAGATAGTAATGAAAAACTGTTTTTT. Translating gives CASSRDSNEKLFF.

This chain uses TRBV5-1 with TRBJ2-7; 10 bases line up with TRBD2. The CDR3 runs to 15 residues. CDR1 is SGHRS, CDR2 YFSETQ, per germline. V lost 4 bases, J lost 6 bases, and 10 bases stayed unmatched. The CDR3 sequence: CASSLSVAGGGEQYF. The CDR3 DNA reads as TGCGCCAGCAGCCTCTCCGTAGCGGGAGGTGGCGAGCAGTACTTC.

J is TRBJ2-3 and V is TRBV7-3, with a tentative D call TRBD1 (5 bases). The V end lost 3 bases, the J end lost 2 bases, and 9 bases lay between the germline ends. This CDR3 is built from 14 residues. Germline CDR1 is SGHTA and CDR2 is FQGTGA. CDR3 sequence (DNA): TGTGCCAGCAGCTTCGACAGACTCACAGATACGCAGTATTTT. Translated: CASSFDRLTDTQYF.

V usage is TRBV29-1 and J usage is TRBJ2-1; D gene uncertain. Germline V CDR1 and CDR2: SQVTM, ANQGSEA. Trimming removed 7 bases at V and 9 bases at J, with 16 bases between. The CDR3 runs to 12 residues. As DNA, the CDR3 is TGCAGCGGACTCCGGAGTAAAGTTGAGCAGTTCTTC. Protein product: CSGLRSKVEQFF.

The table lists this clone with a count of one. The genes are TRBV18 and TRBJ1-1; the D is unclear. V was shortened by 6 bases and J by 1 base, with 9 bases between the two germline ends. The CDR3 loop spans 13 amino acids. CDR1 is KGHSH, CDR2 LQKENI, per germline. The CDR3 DNA follows: TGTGCCAGCTCCCCCCTCCGGAACACTGAAGCTTTCTTT. This translates into CASSPLRNTEAFF.

Concerning this clone itself: Other DNA sequences in this specimen translate into the identical CDR3. This rearrangement joins TRBV5-1 to TRBJ1-1; TRBD1 is a possible D gene (6 bases). V shed 0 bases and J shed 1 base, with 10 bases lying between them. Germline CDR1 and CDR2: SGHRS and YFSETQ. The CDR3 covers 15 residues. CDR3 region: CASSLVGGPNTEAFF. The CDR3, as DNA: TGCGCCAGCAGCTTGGTGGGGGGGCCGAACACTGAAGCTTTCTTT.

The chain uses TRBV5-1 and TRBJ2-3; 13 nucleotides line up with TRBD2. This CDR3 has 17 residues. The V and J ends lost 5 bases and 0 bases, in that order; junction bases with no gene match: 6. Germline CDR1 and CDR2: SGHRS and YFSETQ. CDR3 in DNA: TGCGCCAGCAGTTCCGGACTAGCGGGGGCTAGCACAGATACGCAGTATTTT. This gives the protein CASSSGLAGASTDTQYF.

V gene TRBV6-6 combines with J gene TRBJ1-1; no clear D. V lost 3 bases to trimming and J lost 7 bases, with 15 bases between them. This CDR3 has 14 amino acids. Germline values: CDR1 MNHNY, CDR2 SVGAGI (reference sequence). CDR3 in amino acids: CASSYQNGRGEAFF. The DNA for the CDR3 is TGTGCCAGCAGTTATCAGAACGGCCGAGGTGAAGCTTTCTTT.

This chain joins TRBV7-9 and TRBJ1-3; tentatively, D is TRBD1 (6 bases). CDR3 length: 17 residues. V was trimmed by 5 bases and J by 4 bases, leaving 21 bases between them. Per the germline V gene, CDR1 is SEHNR and CDR2 is FQNEAQ (reference sequence). The CDR3 bases are TGTGCCAGCAGCACAGGGAGCCGTACTTATCTAGGAAACACCATATATTTT. Its protein product is CASSTGSRTYLGNTIYF.

The gene calls are TRBV5-5 and TRBJ2-1; 8 bases fit TRBD1. Germline V gene lookup returns CDR1 SGHKS and CDR2 YYEKEE (reference sequence). This CDR3 has 16 amino acids. With V trimmed by 2 bases and J by 0 bases, 4 bases remained unmatched. The chain's CDR3 is CASSFFGQGSYNEQFF. The CDR3 nucleotides are TGTGCCAGCAGCTTTTTTGGACAGGGCTCCTACAATGAGCAGTTCTTC.

The chain combines TRBV7-9 with TRBJ1-1, with D maybe TRBD1 (5 bases). The CDR3 loop spans 13 amino acids. The V gene's germline CDR1 is SEHNR and CDR2 FQNEAQ (reference sequence). Trimming left V 1 base short and J 4 bases short, with 7 bases between. CDR3 DNA sequence: TGTGCCAGCAGCTTAGGTGGGGCCACTGAAGCTTTCTTT. Translated: CASSLGGATEAFF. Using reference TRBV7-9 and TRBJ1-1 for the parts outside the CDR3, the full variable domain is DTGVSQNPRHKITKRGQNVTFRCDPISEHNRLYWYRQTLGQGPEFLTYFQNEAQLEKSRLLSDRFSAERPKGSFSTLEIQRTEQGDSAMYLCASSLGGATEAFFGQGTRLTVV.

This clone has just one count. Written as DNA, the CDR3 is TGTGCCAGCAGGGGGACAGGGACAATCTACGAGCAGTACTTC. This sequence encodes CASRGTGTIYEQYF. The genes are TRBV6-1 and TRBJ2-7; 9 bases agree with TRBD1. Germline V gives CDR1 MNHNS, CDR2 SASEGT. After removal of 6 bases from V and 3 bases from J, the junction contained 6 bases not matched to a gene. The CDR3 loop spans 14 amino acids.

V and J are TRBV5-1 and TRBJ2-3, with D unresolved. There are 15 residues in the CDR3. V was pared by 2 bases and J by 2 bases, with 12 bases between. Germline lookup yields CDR1 SGHRS and CDR2 YFSETQ. DNA of the CDR3: TGCGCCAGCAGCTTAGGAAAGACTCACACAGATACGCAGTATTTT. This encodes CASSLGKTHTDTQYF.

This rearrangement joins TRBV5-1 to TRBJ1-4; the match to TRBD1 covers 8 bases. Trimming cost V 7 bases and J 7 bases; bases outside gene matches: 9. Germline CDR1 reads SGHRS; CDR2 reads YFSETQ. The CDR3 totals 14 residues. The CDR3 DNA reads TGCGCCAGCGGTCCGGGACAGGCGCGTGAAAAACTGTTTTTT. Translating it yields CASGPGQAREKLFF.

The genes are TRBV2 and TRBJ2-3; a possible D gene is TRBD1 (5 bases). Germline V gene lookup returns CDR1 SNHLY and CDR2 FYNNEI. This CDR3 is 14 amino acids long. Trimming took off 8 bases at V and 2 bases at J, with 14 bases between the two ends. This chain's CDR3 is CASRGRVITDTQYF. DNA for the CDR3: TGTGCCAGCCGCGGCAGGGTCATCACAGATACGCAGTATTTT.

The chain is built from TRBV7-3 and TRBJ2-1, with D possibly matching TRBD2 (6 bases). CDR3 length: 15 residues. Trimming removed 5 bases from V and 0 bases from J, with 11 bases in between. Germline V CDR1 and CDR2: SGHTA, FQGTGA. This CDR3 is CASSPLGGSYNEQFF. The DNA of the CDR3 is TGTGCCAGCAGCCCACTCGGGGGCTCCTACAATGAGCAGTTCTTC.

This clone has just one count. J is TRBJ2-2 and V is TRBV10-3, with no clear D. The V gene's germline CDR1 is ENHRY and CDR2 SYGVKD. This CDR3 region has 13 residues. V dropped 6 bases and J dropped 4 bases, with 9 bases sitting between them. As DNA, the CDR3 is TGTGCCATCAGCCAGGTTGTCACCGGGGAGCTGTTTTTT. Translation gives CAISQVVTGELFF.

The V and J genes are TRBV5-6 and TRBJ2-7, with 7 bases lining up with TRBD1. CDR3 length: 14 amino acids. The J segment lost 3 bases and the V segment lost 2 bases, leaving 5 bases of the junction unmatched. Looked up from germline, CDR1 is SGHDT and CDR2 is YYEEEE. The CDR3 coding sequence is TGTGCCAGCAGCTTTATAGACAGGGACTACGAGCAGTACTTC. Its protein is CASSFIDRDYEQYF.